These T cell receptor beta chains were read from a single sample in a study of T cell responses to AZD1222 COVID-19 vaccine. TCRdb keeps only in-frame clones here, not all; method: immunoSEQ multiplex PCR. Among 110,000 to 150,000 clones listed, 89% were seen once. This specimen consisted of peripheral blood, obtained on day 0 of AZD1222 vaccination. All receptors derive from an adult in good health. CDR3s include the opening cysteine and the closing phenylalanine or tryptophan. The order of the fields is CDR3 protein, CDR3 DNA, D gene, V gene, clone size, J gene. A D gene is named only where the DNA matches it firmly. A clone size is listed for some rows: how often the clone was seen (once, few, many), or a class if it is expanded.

CDR3 protein: CASWGWLAGEHNEQFF; CDR3 DNA: TGTGCCAGCTGGGGATGGTTAGCGGGAGAACACAATGAGCAGTTCTTC; D gene: TRBD2; V gene: TRBV28; clone size: once; J gene: TRBJ2-1
CDR3 protein: CASSDSSYKNEKLFF; CDR3 DNA: TGTGCCAGCAGTGATAGTAGTTACAAAAATGAAAAACTGTTTTTT; D gene: .; V gene: TRBV6-1; clone size: .; J gene: TRBJ1-4
CDR3 protein: CASSEPGGTGIPGANVLTF; CDR3 DNA: TGTGCCAGCAGCGAGCCGGGAGGGACAGGGATCCCTGGGGCCAACGTCCTGACTTTC; D gene: .; V gene: TRBV9; clone size: .; J gene: TRBJ2-6
CDR3 protein: CASSLALVGPENTIYF; CDR3 DNA: TGTGCCAGCAGCTTAGCGCTCGTGGGCCCTGAAAACACCATATATTTT; D gene: .; V gene: TRBV7-9; clone size: .; J gene: TRBJ1-3
CDR3 protein: CASTADRVGTEAFF; CDR3 DNA: TGTGCCAGCACCGCTGACAGGGTGGGCACTGAAGCTTTCTTT; D gene: TRBD1; V gene: TRBV28; clone size: .; J gene: TRBJ1-1
CDR3 protein: CASSERLGTSGKGDTQYF; CDR3 DNA: TGCGCCAGCAGTGAACGGTTAGGGACTAGCGGAAAAGGAGATACGCAGTATTTT; D gene: TRBD2; V gene: TRBV10-1; clone size: few; J gene: TRBJ2-3
CDR3 protein: CASSLGLQGTGELFF; CDR3 DNA: TGTGCCAGCAGTTTAGGACTGCAGGGCACCGGGGAGCTGTTTTTT; D gene: .; V gene: TRBV27; clone size: .; J gene: TRBJ2-2
CDR3 protein: CASSAGLQETQYF; CDR3 DNA: TGTGCCAGCTCAGCGGGACTCCAAGAGACCCAGTACTTC; D gene: .; V gene: TRBV18; clone size: .; J gene: TRBJ2-5
CDR3 protein: CSVELSETYEQYF; CDR3 DNA: TGCAGCGTTGAACTCTCAGAAACCTACGAGCAGTACTTC; D gene: .; V gene: TRBV29-1; clone size: once; J gene: TRBJ2-7
CDR3 protein: CAIRKVSGGTDTQYF; CDR3 DNA: TGTGCCATCAGGAAAGTTAGCGGGGGGACCGATACGCAGTATTTT; D gene: TRBD2; V gene: TRBV10-3; clone size: .; J gene: TRBJ2-3
CDR3 protein: CATSRGPGDGNTIYF; CDR3 DNA: TGTGCCACCAGCAGAGGCCCAGGGGATGGAAACACCATATATTTT; D gene: .; V gene: TRBV15; clone size: .; J gene: TRBJ1-3
CDR3 protein: CASSPPGSGELFF; CDR3 DNA: TGTGCCAGCTCACCACCGGGGTCCGGGGAGCTGTTTTTT; D gene: .; V gene: TRBV18; clone size: .; J gene: TRBJ2-2
CDR3 protein: CASRRREVGTEAFF; CDR3 DNA: TGTGCCAGCAGGCGGAGGGAGGTGGGCACTGAAGCTTTCTTT; D gene: .; V gene: TRBV2; clone size: few; J gene: TRBJ1-1
CDR3 protein: CASSFGGAFNQPQHF; CDR3 DNA: TGTGCCAGCAGTTTCGGGGGGGCCTTCAATCAGCCCCAGCATTTT; D gene: .; V gene: TRBV28; clone size: .; J gene: TRBJ1-5
CDR3 protein: CASSHKREQFF; CDR3 DNA: TGTGCCAGCAGCCACAAGCGCGAGCAGTTCTTC; D gene: .; V gene: TRBV4-2; clone size: .; J gene: TRBJ2-1
CDR3 protein: CASSWPYSGTGYGELFF; CDR3 DNA: TGCGCCAGCAGCTGGCCTTATTCCGGGACAGGGTACGGGGAGCTGTTTTTT; D gene: TRBD1; V gene: TRBV5-1; clone size: .; J gene: TRBJ2-2
CDR3 protein: CASSLEGQGVYGYTF; CDR3 DNA: TGCGCCAGCAGCTTGGAGGGACAGGGCGTTTATGGCTACACCTTC; D gene: TRBD1; V gene: TRBV5-1; clone size: .; J gene: TRBJ1-2
CDR3 protein: CASSKTGTFAATNEKLFF; CDR3 DNA: TGTGCCAGTAGCAAAACCGGGACGTTCGCTGCAACTAATGAAAAACTGTTTTTT; D gene: .; V gene: TRBV19; clone size: .; J gene: TRBJ1-4
CDR3 protein: CACKQRITNYGYTF; CDR3 DNA: TGTGCCTGCAAACAGAGAATTACTAACTATGGCTACACCTTC; D gene: .; V gene: TRBV30; clone size: .; J gene: TRBJ1-2
CDR3 protein: CASSPTGEYGYTF; CDR3 DNA: TGTGCCAGCAGTCCCACGGGAGAGTATGGCTACACCTTC; D gene: .; V gene: TRBV28; clone size: .; J gene: TRBJ1-2
CDR3 protein: CASSLPGKPQHF; CDR3 DNA: TGTGCCAGCAGCTTACCGGGGAAGCCCCAGCATTTT; D gene: .; V gene: TRBV7-9; clone size: .; J gene: TRBJ1-5
CDR3 protein: CASSLTRYRGKNF; CDR3 DNA: TGTGCCAGCAGCTTGACCCGGTACAGGGGGAAAAATTTT; D gene: TRBD1; V gene: TRBV7-2; clone size: .; J gene: TRBJ1-5
CDR3 protein: CASSQTWAGMPQETQYF; CDR3 DNA: TGTGCCAGCAGCCAAACTTGGGCAGGAATGCCTCAAGAGACCCAGTACTTC; D gene: .; V gene: TRBV14; clone size: .; J gene: TRBJ2-5
CDR3 protein: CASSLADREVDEQYF; CDR3 DNA: TGCGCCAGCAGCTTGGCCGACAGGGAAGTTGACGAGCAGTACTTC; D gene: TRBD1; V gene: TRBV5-1; clone size: .; J gene: TRBJ2-7
CDR3 protein: CASSVGIGNSPLHF; CDR3 DNA: TGTGCCAGCAGCGTAGGAATTGGTAATTCACCCCTCCACTTT; D gene: .; V gene: TRBV9; clone size: .; J gene: TRBJ1-6
CDR3 protein: CASSLWGEGLNQPQHF; CDR3 DNA: TGTGCCAGCAGCTTGTGGGGCGAGGGACTCAATCAGCCCCAGCATTTT; D gene: .; V gene: TRBV5-4; clone size: .; J gene: TRBJ1-5
CDR3 protein: CASSSRGGAGANVLTF; CDR3 DNA: TGTGCCAGCAGCAGCCGCGGGGGGGCTGGGGCCAACGTCCTGACTTTC; D gene: TRBD2; V gene: TRBV9; clone size: .; J gene: TRBJ2-6
CDR3 protein: CASSGQGGTGANVLTF; CDR3 DNA: TGTGCCAGCAGCGGACAGGGGGGAACTGGGGCCAACGTCCTGACTTTC; D gene: TRBD1; V gene: TRBV6-4; clone size: .; J gene: TRBJ2-6
CDR3 protein: CASSQGLAGSSYEQYF; CDR3 DNA: TGCGCCAGCAGCCAAGGACTAGCGGGAAGCTCCTACGAGCAGTACTTC; D gene: TRBD2; V gene: TRBV4-1; clone size: few; J gene: TRBJ2-7
CDR3 protein: CASSPRFHTGIKSRSPLHF; CDR3 DNA: TGTGCCAGCAGTCCCCGCTTTCATACAGGGATCAAATCTAGATCACCCCTCCACTTT; D gene: .; V gene: TRBV28; clone size: .; J gene: TRBJ1-6
CDR3 protein: CASFNGQGAAYGYTF; CDR3 DNA: TGTGCCAGTTTCAACGGACAGGGTGCCGCCTATGGCTACACCTTC; D gene: TRBD1; V gene: TRBV19; clone size: .; J gene: TRBJ1-2
CDR3 protein: CASSPNSRNTEAFF; CDR3 DNA: TGTGCCAGCTCACCAAATAGCAGGAACACTGAAGCTTTCTTT; D gene: .; V gene: TRBV18; clone size: .; J gene: TRBJ1-1
CDR3 protein: CASSPEGIRGGSYNEQFF; CDR3 DNA: TGTGCCAGCAGCCCTGAGGGGATTCGGGGGGGCTCCTACAATGAGCAGTTCTTC; D gene: TRBD2; V gene: TRBV3-1/TRBV3-2; clone size: .; J gene: TRBJ2-1
CDR3 protein: CASSLGHEQYF; CDR3 DNA: TGTGCCAGCAGTTTGGGCCACGAGCAGTACTTC; D gene: .; V gene: TRBV27; clone size: .; J gene: TRBJ2-7
CDR3 protein: CASSIVSDRSKANYGYTF; CDR3 DNA: TGTGCCAGTAGTATTGTTTCGGACAGGTCTAAAGCTAACTATGGCTACACCTTC; D gene: TRBD1; V gene: TRBV19; clone size: .; J gene: TRBJ1-2
CDR3 protein: CASSLARVDEQYF; CDR3 DNA: TGTGCCAGCAGCTTAGCAAGGGTCGACGAGCAGTACTTC; D gene: .; V gene: TRBV11-2; clone size: .; J gene: TRBJ2-7
CDR3 protein: CASSLGGSYSNQPQHF; CDR3 DNA: TGTGCCAGCAGTTTGGGGGGCTCGTATAGCAATCAGCCCCAGCATTTT; D gene: .; V gene: TRBV28; clone size: once; J gene: TRBJ1-5
CDR3 protein: CATSRLSSGANVLTF; CDR3 DNA: TGTGCCACCAGCAGGCTAAGCTCTGGGGCCAACGTCCTGACTTTC; D gene: .; V gene: TRBV28; clone size: .; J gene: TRBJ2-6
CDR3 protein: CATGTIQETQYF; CDR3 DNA: TGTGCCACCGGGACTATTCAAGAGACCCAGTACTTC; D gene: TRBD2; V gene: TRBV10-3; clone size: .; J gene: TRBJ2-5
CDR3 protein: CASSLLDKGSEYF; CDR3 DNA: TGTGCCAGCAGTTTACTCGACAAGGGGTCAGAGTACTTC; D gene: .; V gene: TRBV27; clone size: once; J gene: TRBJ2-7
CDR3 protein: CASSISGAENQPQHF; CDR3 DNA: TGTGCCAGTAGTATTTCGGGGGCCGAAAATCAGCCCCAGCATTTT; D gene: .; V gene: TRBV19; clone size: .; J gene: TRBJ1-5
CDR3 protein: CASTGLGAGEGDTQYF; CDR3 DNA: TGTGCCAGCACCGGCCTAGGGGCGGGAGAGGGAGATACGCAGTATTTT; D gene: TRBD2; V gene: TRBV3-1/TRBV3-2; clone size: .; J gene: TRBJ2-3